A single sample is the source of the 21 T cell receptor beta chains below, sequenced in a study of OX40 agonist ivuxolimab in advanced cancers. Assay: immunoSEQ multiplex PCR; the TCRdb copy retains only in-frame clones and omits some. In the table there are roughly 61,000 clones, under 90% of which are singletons. The sample consisted of CD4+ or CD8+ T cells sorted from blood, taken in a trial of the OX40 agonist ivuxolimab. These receptors came from an adult with an advanced solid tumor such as melanoma, head and neck, liver or kidney cancer.

In its sample, this clone was seen once. The chain employs TRBV28 and TRBJ1-4; D unclear. V lost 3 bases and J 0 bases, leaving 5 bases between the germline ends. The germline CDR1 and CDR2 sequences are MDHEN and SYDVKM. The CDR3 runs to 14 residues. DNA of the CDR3: TGTGCCAGCAGTTTCCAAGCAACTAATGAAAAACTGTTTTTT. Translating gives CASSFQATNEKLFF.

This chain uses TRBV7-3 with TRBJ2-1; 12 bases agree with TRBD2. V lost 5 bases, J lost 8 bases, and 7 bases stayed unmatched. This CDR3 is built from 15 residues. CDR1 SGHTA and CDR2 FQGTGA come from the germline V gene. The CDR3 nucleotides read TGTGCCAGCAGCCAAACTAGCGGGAGGTACGATGAGCAGTTCTTC. Its protein is CASSQTSGRYDEQFF.

The chain combines TRBV9 with TRBJ1-2; no clear D. This CDR3 is 14 amino acids long. Trimming left V 3 bases short and J 3 bases short, with 12 bases between. CDR1 is SGDLS and CDR2 is YYNGEE in the germline V gene. The CDR3 DNA reads TGTGCCAGCAGCGCCGTAAGGTCGGACTATGGCTACACCTTC. Its protein product is CASSAVRSDYGYTF.

This chain connects TRBV30 to TRBJ2-7; 7 bases line up with TRBD1. The V gene end was trimmed by 0 bases and the J gene end by 3 bases; junction bases not matched to a gene: 2. The CDR3 is made up of 13 amino acids. Germline CDR1 is GTSNPN and CDR2 is SVGIG (reference sequence). CDR3 region: CAWSVRQGYEQYF. CDR3 nucleotide sequence: TGTGCCTGGAGTGTAAGACAGGGCTACGAGCAGTACTTC.

The rearrangement joins TRBV19 to TRBJ2-5; TRBD2 matches 7 bases. J gave up 5 bases and V 1 base, and 4 bases lay outside the gene matches. CDR1 and CDR2 (germline): LNHDA, SQIVND (reference sequence). The CDR3 is made up of 14 amino acids. DNA for the CDR3: TGTGCCAGTAGTATAGGGAGCGGGGTGGAGACCCAGTACTTC. Its protein product is CASSIGSGVETQYF.

The chain uses TRBV28 and TRBJ2-3, with unresolved D. Germline-derived CDR1 and CDR2 are MDHEN and SYDVKM. CDR3 length: 17 amino acids. V lost 1 base to trimming and J lost 1 base, with 15 bases between them. CDR3 nucleotides: TGTGCCAGCAGTTTATCCCTGGGTGAATGGGGCACAGATACGCAGTATTTT. It codes for CASSLSLGEWGTDTQYF.

The rearrangement links TRBV4-2 to TRBJ1-3, with a possible D match to TRBD1 (5 bases). The CDR3 covers 17 residues. The germline V gene has CDR1 LGHNA and CDR2 YNFKEQ. Between the trimmed V and J ends, which lost 1 base and 0 bases, there was a span of 13 bases. The CDR3 here is CASSQGLNRRSGNTIYF. For the CDR3, the DNA is TGTGCCAGCAGCCAAGGTCTCAACAGGCGCTCTGGAAACACCATATATTTT.

Comments on this clone: Other DNA sequences in this sample translate to the same CDR3. The gene calls are TRBV19 and TRBJ2-7, with D maybe TRBD1 (7 bases). Trimming stripped 1 base from V and 2 bases from J, with 12 bases between. The CDR3 has 15 residues. The V gene's germline CDR1 is LNHDA and CDR2 SQIVND (reference sequence). CDR3 loop: CASSIGAGGPYEQYF. As DNA, the CDR3 is TGTGCCAGTAGTATAGGTGCAGGGGGGCCCTACGAGCAGTACTTC.

The chain couples TRBV6-9 to TRBJ2-1; no clear D. The length of the CDR3 is 12 residues. Germline CDR1 and CDR2: MNHGY and SVAAGI. V lost 4 bases and J 8 bases, leaving 9 bases between the germline ends. The CDR3 is CASSFTNDEQFF. For the CDR3, the DNA is TGTGCCAGCAGTTTTACCAACGATGAGCAGTTCTTC.

J is TRBJ1-1 and V is TRBV7-2; no definite D call. The CDR3 sequence is 14 residues long. Deletions cut 1 base from V and 0 bases from J, with 6 bases between. Germline-derived CDR1 and CDR2 are SGHTA and FQGNSA. The CDR3 reads CASSLVQVNTEAFF. The DNA of the CDR3 is TGTGCCAGCAGCTTAGTTCAGGTGAACACTGAAGCTTTCTTT. Based on the CDR3 plus reference TRBV7-2 and TRBJ1-1, the full variable domain is GAGVSQSPSNKVTEKGKDVELRCDPISGHTALYWYRQSLGQGLEFLIYFQGNSAPDKSGLPSDRFSAERTGGSVSTLTIQRTQQEDSAVYLCASSLVQVNTEAFFGQGTRLTVV.

The chain links TRBV7-9 to TRBJ2-6; D remains unclear. V lost 5 bases, J lost 11 bases, and 22 bases lay in between. Looked up from germline, CDR1 is SEHNR and CDR2 is FQNEAQ (reference sequence). The CDR3 sequence is 16 residues long. The CDR3 bases are TGTGCCAGCAGCCCTACGTGGCTCCCGGCCCCCCACGTCCTGACTTTC. Amino acids: CASSPTWLPAPHVLTF.

The gene calls are TRBV30 and TRBJ1-2, with 7 bases fitting TRBD1. With 4 bases clipped from V and 10 bases from J, the junction kept 12 bases outside the gene matches. The CDR3 extends over 13 amino acids. The germline gives CDR1 GTSNPN, CDR2 SVGIG (reference sequence). CDR3 DNA: TGTGCCTGGACGACCCCGTTAAGGGGGCCCTACACCTTC. Translation: CAWTTPLRGPYTF.

Here the CDR3 DNA reads TGCGCCAGCAGTGAGGGGCTAGCGGGAACGGATACGCAGTATTTT. Protein: CASSEGLAGTDTQYF. The rearrangement uses TRBV10-2 and TRBJ2-3, with 9 bases fitting TRBD2. The V gene end was trimmed by 2 bases and the J gene end by 6 bases; junction bases not matched to a gene: 6. There are 15 residues in the CDR3. Germline V gene sequence: CDR1 WSHSY, CDR2 SAAADI.

The chain links TRBV29-1 to TRBJ2-7; D is uncertain. This CDR3 is 9 amino acids long. Trimming cost V 7 bases and J 7 bases, with 8 bases left between them. In germline, CDR1 is SQVTM, CDR2 ANQGSEA. This chain's CDR3 is CSGTWEQYF. The CDR3 nucleotides are TGCAGCGGGACCTGGGAGCAGTACTTC.

The chain couples TRBV5-1 to TRBJ2-7; 10 bases align to TRBD1. This CDR3 region has 16 residues. Germline CDR1 SGHRS, CDR2 YFSETQ. J lost 2 bases, V lost 1 base, and 6 bases had no gene match. Here the CDR3 reads CASSLQQGTGAYEQYF. The CDR3 coding sequence is TGCGCCAGCAGCTTGCAGCAGGGGACAGGGGCCTACGAGCAGTACTTC.

The rearrangement joins TRBV7-8 to TRBJ2-2; 10 bases agree with TRBD1. Per the germline V gene, CDR1 is SGHVS and CDR2 is FQNEAQ. Unmatched junction bases numbered 11, after V lost 6 bases and J lost 7 bases. This CDR3 has 16 residues. CDR3 loop: CASRRPGQGFFGELFF. The CDR3 coding sequence is TGTGCCAGCAGAAGACCGGGACAGGGGTTTTTCGGGGAGCTGTTTTTT.

The chain recombines TRBV28 with TRBJ1-5, with D perhaps matching TRBD1 (5 bases). There are 15 residues in the CDR3. V lost 7 bases to trimming and J lost 6 bases, with 19 bases between them. Germline V gives CDR1 MDHEN, CDR2 SYDVKM. CDR3 coding DNA: TGTGCCAGCACGGGGACGTGGCAGGCCGGTCAGCCCCAGCATTTT. It is translated as CASTGTWQAGQPQHF.

The chain recombines TRBV5-6 with TRBJ2-3; D is ambiguous. Germline CDR1 is SGHDT and CDR2 is YYEEEE. The germline V and J ends were trimmed by 4 bases and 6 bases, with 12 bases remaining between them. There are 13 residues in the CDR3. The CDR3 bases are TGTGCCAGCAGCCCAAGGAGAGTGGATACGCAGTATTTT. This encodes CASSPRRVDTQYF.

V usage is TRBV7-2 and J usage is TRBJ2-7, with no clear D. The V gene lost 5 bases and the J gene lost 0 bases, with 11 bases spanning the gap. The germline V gene encodes CDR1 SGHTA and CDR2 FQGNSA. The CDR3 runs to 14 residues. CDR3 sequence (DNA): TGTGCCAGCAGCACCTTATTTGGCTCCTACGAGCAGTACTTC. This translates into CASSTLFGSYEQYF.

On this clone: This sample also contains other DNA sequences that code for the same CDR3. The chain combines TRBV6-4 with TRBJ1-1, with D tentatively TRBD1 (5 bases). The CDR3 has 13 amino acids. V was trimmed by 4 bases and J by 1 base, leaving 7 bases between them. CDR1 is MRHNA and CDR2 is SNTAGT in the germline V gene. The CDR3 DNA is TGTGCCAGCAGTGTAGGGGAGAACACTGAAGCTTTCTTT. It yields the protein CASSVGENTEAFF.

J is TRBJ1-3 and V is TRBV18; D not resolved. This CDR3 spans 14 amino acids. The germline V gene encodes CDR1 KGHSH and CDR2 LQKENI. With 1 base removed from V and 7 bases from J, the gap between germline ends came to 11 bases. CDR3 DNA: TGTGCCAGCTCACCACTCACGGCTTCCAACACCATATATTTT. Translation: CASSPLTASNTIYF.